Listed below are T cell receptor beta chains from one sample, sequenced in a study of graft-versus-host responses after intestinal transplantation. Here immunoSEQ multiplex PCR was the method, and the copy in TCRdb shows in-frame clones only, minus some. In the table there are fewer than 110,000 clones, 80% to 95% of which are singletons. The antigens for these receptors are not known. Here the sequenced sample was unstimulated CD8+ T cells sorted from spleen or lymph node cells, taken before intestinal transplant. These receptors all stem from a human donor who received an intestinal transplant. Both conserved end residues are part of each CDR3. D genes are given only for firm matches. Size tells how often a clone was seen (once, few, many) or the class of an expanded clone, and some rows leave it out.

j_call	clone_size	v_call	d_call	cdr3_nt	cdr3_aa
TRBJ2-5	once	TRBV28	TRBD2	TGTGCCAGCAGACGAAGCGGGGGACCTCAAGAGACCCAGTACTTC	CASRRSGGPQETQYF
TRBJ1-1	NA	TRBV5-6	NA	TGTGCCAGCAGCGAGAGTGGGGGACCGAACACTGAAGCTTTCTTT	CASSESGGPNTEAFF
TRBJ1-1	NA	TRBV7-6	NA	TGTGCCAGCAGTTTAGGACGGTTGAACACTGAAGCTTTCTTT	CASSLGRLNTEAFF
TRBJ1-2	NA	TRBV29-1	NA	TGCAGCGCTAGGGGGGACTATTATGGCTACACCTTC	CSARGDYYGYTF
TRBJ2-1	NA	TRBV9	TRBD1	TGTGCCAGCAGCGGCGCGGGGACAGGGGACCTCACTTACAATGAGCAGTTCTTC	CASSGAGTGDLTYNEQFF
TRBJ1-2	once	TRBV7-9	NA	TGTGCCAGCAGCTTAGTCAGGGCACAGGCCCACTATGGCTACACCTTC	CASSLVRAQAHYGYTF
TRBJ2-5	once	TRBV7-6	NA	TGTGCCAGCAGCTTAAATGGGGGCACCCAAGAGACCCAGTACTTC	CASSLNGGTQETQYF
TRBJ1-4	NA	TRBV7-9	TRBD1	TGTGCCAGCAGCACCAGGGGGGGCGCGGAAGAAAAACTGTTTTTT	CASSTRGGAEEKLFF
TRBJ2-3	NA	TRBV2	NA	TGTGCCAGCAGTGATTCTGTCCGCACAGATACGCAGTATTTT	CASSDSVRTDTQYF
TRBJ2-3	NA	TRBV7-6	TRBD1	TGTGCCAGCAGGGACAGGGGCACAGATACGCAGTATTTT	CASRDRGTDTQYF
TRBJ2-7	once	TRBV5-5	NA	TGTGCCAGCAGCCTCCGGACGGGAACCTACGAGCAGTACTTC	CASSLRTGTYEQYF
TRBJ1-6	NA	TRBV4-1	NA	TGCGCCAGCAGCCAACAGGGTGACGGCTATAATTCACCCCTCCACTTT	CASSQQGDGYNSPLHF
TRBJ1-2	NA	TRBV9	NA	TGTGCCAGCAGCGTAGAAGGCTATAACTATGGCTACACCTTC	CASSVEGYNYGYTF
TRBJ1-3	NA	TRBV19	NA	TGTGCCAGTAGTATATCAACAGCAGCACCCCACACCATATATTTT	CASSISTAAPHTIYF
TRBJ2-5	NA	TRBV7-8	NA	TGTGCCAGCAGCTTAGGGGGACCTCAAGAGACCCAGTACTTC	CASSLGGPQETQYF
TRBJ1-1	NA	TRBV4-1	NA	TGCGCCAGCAGCCAAGACGGGGGGACTGAAGCTTTCTTT	CASSQDGGTEAFF
TRBJ1-2	NA	TRBV29-1	NA	TGCAGCGTTGAGCACGCGGGTGTAGGAGGCTACACCTTC	CSVEHAGVGGYTF
TRBJ2-7	NA	TRBV27	NA	TGTGCCAGCAGTTTAGAAGGGGGGAGGGAGCAGTACTTC	CASSLEGGREQYF